Below, 26 T cell receptor beta chains from the same sample are listed, as sequenced in a study of T cell repertoires in cytomegalovirus infection. Antigen specificity for these receptors is unknown. TCRdb re-analysed the reads in MiXCR, keeping a single row per CDR3 protein. The table records 86,000 or so distinct CDR3 sequences, roughly a quarter of them present only once. The sequencing used CD8+ T cells from cultured PBMCs, collected from culture after CMV antigen stimulation. The source is a human donor in good health (CMV status not recorded). Some clones in this sample may be carry-over from other donors' samples.

The chain carries TRBV12-3 or TRBV12-4 and TRBJ1-6, with D perhaps TRBD1 (5 bases). V was cut by 3 bases and J by 7 bases, with 7 bases left in between. This CDR3 is built from 13 residues. The CDR3 region has the DNA TGTGCCAGCAGTTTCGAGGGGAATTCACCCCTCCACTTT. Its translation: CASSFEGNSPLHF.

This chain connects TRBV7-9 to TRBJ2-5; 12 nucleotides align to TRBD1. The CDR3 length is 16 residues. Looked up from germline, CDR1 is SEHNR and CDR2 is FQNEAQ (reference sequence). V was clipped by 5 bases and J by 4 bases; unmatched bases: 8. The CDR3 DNA sequence: TGTGCCAGCAGCATCCGCCGGGACAGGGGGCCAGAGACCCAGTACTTC. Protein sequence: CASSIRRDRGPETQYF.

This chain links TRBV7-4 with TRBJ2-2, with 11 bases matching TRBD2. This CDR3 has 16 amino acids. CDR1 SGHVT and CDR2 SQSDAQ come from the germline V gene. The trim removed 5 bases at V and 1 base at J, leaving 3 bases unmatched. The CDR3 reads CASSKLAGENTGELFF. CDR3 sequence (DNA): TGTGCCAGCAGCAAACTAGCGGGGGAGAACACCGGGGAGCTGTTTTTT.

This clonotype was seen a few times. The gene calls are TRBV28 and TRBJ2-1; D possibly corresponds to TRBD1 (7 bases). The CDR3 is made up of 14 amino acids. The germline CDR1 and CDR2 sequences are MDHEN and SYDVKM. Between the trimmed V and J ends, which lost 3 bases and 5 bases, there was a span of 11 bases. The CDR3 DNA follows: TGTGCCAGCAGTTTCCAGGGGGGACACAATGAGCAGTTCTTC. Amino acids: CASSFQGGHNEQFF.

The chain couples TRBV28 to TRBJ2-1; D ambiguous. This CDR3 region has 13 residues. V was pared by 2 bases and J by 16 bases, with 18 bases between. Germline lookup yields CDR1 MDHEN and CDR2 SYDVKM. CDR3 sequence: CASSLVVPPVLFF. Written as DNA, the CDR3 is TGTGCCAGCAGTTTAGTGGTTCCCCCCGTCTTATTCTTC.

This clonotype was recorded many times. The chain links TRBV7-8 to TRBJ2-1, with no clear D. The CDR3 runs 13 residues. V shed 0 bases and J shed 7 bases, with 7 bases lying between them. CDR1 SGHVS and CDR2 FQNEAQ come from the germline V gene. CDR3 amino acids: CASSLAGGNEQFF. CDR3 coding DNA: TGTGCCAGCAGCTTAGCTGGCGGAAATGAGCAGTTCTTC.

The V and J genes are TRBV25-1 and TRBJ2-5; 7 bases map to TRBD2. CDR1 is MGHDK, CDR2 SYGVNS, per germline. The CDR3 totals 13 residues. V lost 8 bases to trimming and J lost 7 bases; unmatched junction nucleotides: 10. CDR3 region: CASDAGVWGTQYF. As DNA, the CDR3 is TGTGCCAGCGATGCGGGGGTCTGGGGGACCCAGTACTTC. The variable domain in full, completed from reference TRBV25-1 and TRBJ2-5, reads EADIYQTPRYLVIGTGKKITLECSQTMGHDKMYWYQQDPGMELHLIHYSYGVNSTEKGDLSSESTVSRIRTEHFPLTLESARPSHTSQYLCASDAGVWGTQYFGPGTRLLVL.

Turning to this clonotype: One base away lies a much larger clone, so this may be a sequencing read error. This sequence joins TRBV12-3 or TRBV12-4 and TRBJ1-1; no definite D call. The CDR3 loop spans 13 amino acids. V dropped 6 bases and J dropped 3 bases, with 11 bases sitting between them. The CDR3 coding sequence is TGTGCCAGCAGAAATGCAGGTTACACTGAAGCTTTCTTT. This translates into CASRNAGYTEAFF.

The rearrangement links TRBV27 to TRBJ1-2; no clear D. The V end was cut by 5 bases, the J end by 2 bases, with 15 bases between. Germline CDR1 is MNHEY and CDR2 is SMNVEV (reference sequence). This CDR3 contains 15 residues. The CDR3 region has the DNA TGTGCCAGCAGTCGAGACGGATGGGAAAACTATGGCTACACCTTC. The encoded protein is CASSRDGWENYGYTF.

This clonotype was observed a few times. The J gene is TRBJ2-7, the V gene TRBV20-1; TRBD2 matches 13 bases. CDR3 length equals 18 residues. J was trimmed by 2 bases and V by 0 bases; bases with no gene match: 10. The germline CDR1 and CDR2 sequences are DFQATT and SNEGSKA (reference sequence). This CDR3 is CSARDKEWTSGSTYEQYF. CDR3 DNA sequence: TGCAGTGCTAGAGATAAAGAGTGGACTAGCGGGAGTACCTACGAGCAGTACTTC.

The chain links TRBV6-2 or TRBV6-3 to TRBJ2-1, with 11 nucleotides matching TRBD2. The CDR3 is made up of 17 amino acids. The V gene's germline CDR1 is MNHEY and CDR2 SVGEGT. V was pared by 2 bases and J by 5 bases, with 8 bases of the junction left unmatched. CDR3 sequence reads: CASSYAVAGGQDNEQFF. The DNA for the CDR3 is TGTGCCAGCAGTTACGCGGTAGCGGGGGGGCAGGACAATGAGCAGTTCTTC.

The chain uses TRBV10-3 and TRBJ2-7; D remains unclear. CDR3 length: 13 amino acids. Trimming pared 2 bases from V and 3 bases from J, leaving 8 bases between. CDR1 is ENHRY and CDR2 is SYGVKD in the germline V gene. The DNA for the CDR3 is TGTGCCATCAGTGAGGCGGTTGACTACGAGCAGTACTTC. It translates to CAISEAVDYEQYF.

This clonotype was detected many times. The J gene is TRBJ1-5, the V gene TRBV7-2, with D uncertain. The CDR3 spans 13 residues. Trimming left V 1 base short and J 4 bases short, with 5 bases between. Germline CDR1 SGHTA, CDR2 FQGNSA. The CDR3: CASSLDGNQPQHF. In nucleotides, the CDR3 is TGTGCCAGCAGCTTAGATGGGAATCAGCCCCAGCATTTT.

The chain is built from TRBV13 and TRBJ2-6; TRBD2 might be the D (5 bases). Per the germline V gene, CDR1 is PRHDT and CDR2 is FYEKMQ (reference sequence). This CDR3 is 13 amino acids long. Trimming cost V 7 bases and J 5 bases, with 9 bases left between them. The CDR3, as DNA: TGTGCCAGCAACCTCGGGAGGGCCAACGTCCTGACTTTC. It yields the protein CASNLGRANVLTF.

This clonotype was seen a few times. The chain is built from TRBV4-3 and TRBJ2-7; D gene unclear. CDR1 and CDR2 from the germline V gene are LGHNA and YSLEER. There are 14 residues in the CDR3. V was clipped by 0 bases and J by 7 bases, with 13 bases between them. The CDR3 reads CASSQESEGWEQYF. CDR3 nucleotides: TGCGCCAGCAGCCAAGAGTCGGAAGGGTGGGAGCAGTACTTC.

This clonotype was observed at least ten times. The rearrangement links TRBV7-2 to TRBJ2-1; 9 nucleotides align to TRBD2. This CDR3 region has 17 residues. The germline V gene encodes CDR1 SGHTA and CDR2 FQGNSA. The V and J ends lost 1 base and 2 bases, in that order; junction bases with no gene match: 6. CDR3 in amino acids: CASSLEVAGGPYNEQFF. The DNA of the CDR3 is TGTGCCAGCAGCTTAGAGGTCGCGGGGGGGCCCTACAATGAGCAGTTCTTC.

The chain carries TRBV4-3 and TRBJ1-4; the D gene is possibly TRBD1 (6 bases). Trimming shortened V by 0 bases and J by 8 bases, and 16 bases separated the two germline ends. Germline CDR1 is LGHNA and CDR2 is YSLEER. This CDR3 has 16 amino acids. In nucleotides, the CDR3 is TGCGCCAGCAGCCAAGACGAGGGACACCTAAAGGAAAAACTGTTTTTT. Protein sequence: CASSQDEGHLKEKLFF.

Here the CDR3 reads CASSDAGGGTDTQYF. In DNA form, the CDR3 reads TGTGCCAGCAGCGATGCGGGGGGCGGCACAGATACGCAGTATTTT. The gene calls are TRBV9 and TRBJ2-3, with TRBD2 matching over 8 bases. Germline V gene lookup returns CDR1 SGDLS and CDR2 YYNGEE. The CDR3 sequence is 15 residues long. Trimming took 3 bases from V and 1 from J; bases not matched to a gene: 4.

This clonotype has a count of ten or more. The chain employs TRBV7-3 and TRBJ2-3; 7 bases match TRBD1. Per the germline V gene, CDR1 is SGHTA and CDR2 is FQGTGA. This CDR3 is built from 16 residues. J gave up 2 bases and V 6 bases, and 11 bases lay outside the gene matches. In nucleotides, the CDR3 is TGTGCCAGCAGTCTTACTCCGGGACAGATCACAGATACGCAGTATTTT. Protein sequence: CASSLTPGQITDTQYF.

This clonotype came up a few times. J is TRBJ2-7 and V is TRBV7-9; 8 bases agree with TRBD2. CDR3 length equals 14 residues. After removal of 3 bases from V and 4 bases from J, the junction contained 5 bases not matched to a gene. Germline V lookup: CDR1 SEHNR, CDR2 FQNEAQ (reference sequence). The CDR3: CASSLETSGYEQYF. CDR3 sequence (DNA): TGTGCCAGCAGCTTGGAAACTAGCGGATACGAGCAGTACTTC. Together with reference TRBV7-9 and TRBJ2-7, the CDR3 gives the full variable domain: DTGVSQNPRHKITKRGQNVTFRCDPISEHNRLYWYRQTLGQGPEFLTYFQNEAQLEKSRLLSDRFSAERPKGSFSTLEIQRTEQGDSAMYLCASSLETSGYEQYFGPGTRLTVT.

This clonotype was seen a few times. V and J are TRBV7-9 and TRBJ1-1; weak D call: TRBD1 (5 bases). V was pared by 4 bases and J by 2 bases, with 14 bases between. Germline-derived CDR1 and CDR2 are SEHNR and FQNEAQ (reference sequence). There are 15 residues in the CDR3. The CDR3 loop is CASSSKGLNNTEAFF. The CDR3 coding sequence is TGTGCCAGCAGCTCCAAGGGACTGAATAACACTGAAGCTTTCTTT.

The chain uses TRBV13 and TRBJ2-7; no reliable D call. Germline V gene sequence: CDR1 PRHDT, CDR2 FYEKMQ (reference sequence). Trimming stripped 5 bases from V and 0 bases from J, with 17 bases between. CDR3 size: 16 residues. CDR3 nucleotide sequence: TGTGCCAGCAGCCTCAAGCCCGGGCCAAGCTCCTACGAGCAGTACTTC. Its translation: CASSLKPGPSSYEQYF. Full variable domain (missing parts from reference TRBV13 and TRBJ2-7): AAGVIQSPRHLIKEKRETATLKCYPIPRHDTVYWYQQGPGQDPQFLISFYEKMQSDKGSIPDRFSAQQFSDYHSELNMSSLELGDSALYFCASSLKPGPSSYEQYFGPGTRLTVT.

On this clonotype: Germline is not matched at one junction end, which may reflect a read error. This chain links TRBV4-1 with TRBJ2-6, with D unclear. Germline lookup yields CDR1 MGHRA and CDR2 YSYEKL. The CDR3 sequence is 16 residues long. The CDR3 bases are TGTGCCAGCAGCCAAGTCGGGCACTCTGGGGCCAACGTCCTGACTTTC. This gives the protein CASSQVGHSGANVLTF.

Ten or more counts support this clonotype. The V gene is TRBV12-3 or TRBV12-4, the J gene TRBJ2-7, with 16 bases aligning to TRBD2. V trimming: 8 bases; J trimming: 0 bases; junction bases outside the gene matches: 10. This CDR3 has 18 amino acids. The CDR3 spells CASGQGLAGGPRSYEQYF. The CDR3 bases are TGTGCCAGCGGACAGGGACTAGCGGGAGGGCCCCGCTCCTACGAGCAGTACTTC.

The chain couples TRBV9 to TRBJ2-1; tentative D call: TRBD2 (6 bases). The CDR3 has 15 residues. Germline CDR1 SGDLS, CDR2 YYNGEE. Between the trimmed V and J ends, which lost 0 bases and 4 bases, there was a span of 11 bases. The CDR3 region has the DNA TGTGCCAGCAGCGTAGATGGCGGGGTGTACAATGAGCAGTTCTTC. Protein: CASSVDGGVYNEQFF.

This clonotype was observed a handful of times. The rearrangement joins TRBV5-6 to TRBJ2-4, with D tentatively TRBD1 or TRBD2 (5 bases each). This CDR3 is 16 amino acids long. Germline lookup yields CDR1 SGHDT and CDR2 YYEEEE. V was trimmed by 4 bases and J by 6 bases, leaving 20 bases between them. This chain's CDR3 is CASSGAGGVRGNIQYF. The CDR3 nucleotides read TGTGCCAGCAGCGGGGCCGGCGGAGTACGGGGAAACATTCAGTACTTC.